This T cell receptor beta chain was recovered during a study of technical replicates of blood from a few donors. Repertoires were generated with immunoSEQ multiplex PCR, while TCRdb's copy carries only in-frame clones and drops some. The sample yields 60,000 to 90,000 clones, approximately 97% seen once. Sequencing input: T cells isolated from PBMCs. This TCR was sampled from a human donor in good health.

In DNA, the CDR3 is TGTGCCAGCAGTTACCGCCAGGGGGTTACCGGGGAGCTGTTTTTT. It encodes CASSYRQGVTGELFF. The V call is TRBV6-5, the J call TRBJ2-2; the match to TRBD1 covers 7 bases. The junction had 5 bases not matched to a gene; V was cut back by 2 bases and J by 5 bases. The CDR3 covers 15 residues. Germline V lookup: CDR1 MNHEY, CDR2 SVGAGI.